These T cell receptor beta chains were read from a single sample in a study of T cell responses to AZD1222 COVID-19 vaccine. Produced via immunoSEQ multiplex PCR; TCRdb's table is partial and in-frame only. The top ten clones hold around 5% of a sample with 45,000 to 65,000 clones, 70% to 80% of them seen once. Here the sequenced sample was peripheral blood, taken 28 days after the second AZD1222 dose. The receptors shown here come from an adult who received the AZD1222 COVID-19 vaccine. The CDR3 runs from the conserved cysteine through the conserved F or W. Each record gives: D gene, V gene, J gene, clone size, CDR3 DNA, CDR3 protein. The D gene is left open where the match is weak. Some rows mark clone size as missing; the rest say once, few, many or name a class of expanded clone.

TRBD1	TRBV28	TRBJ1-4	once	TGTGCCAGCAGCCCCAGGGCAGGGGGCGCGATCCTGTTTTTT	CASSPRAGGAILFF
.	TRBV9	TRBJ1-1	few	TGTGCCAGCAGCGTAGCAGACAGGTTTGAGGTGAACACTGAAGCTTTCTTT	CASSVADRFEVNTEAFF
TRBD1	TRBV7-2	TRBJ2-1	.	TGTGCCAGCAGCCTAGCCCGACAGGGTGTAAGTTCCTACAATGAGCAGTTCTTC	CASSLARQGVSSYNEQFF
.	TRBV2	TRBJ2-5	.	TGTGCCAGCAGAAACGCGGGGCTAGCTCAAGAGACCCAGTACTTC	CASRNAGLAQETQYF
TRBD2	TRBV5-4	TRBJ2-1	.	TGTGCCAGCAGCTTGGTAGCGGGAGTCGCCTACAATGAGCAGTTCTTC	CASSLVAGVAYNEQFF
.	TRBV18	TRBJ1-6	.	TGTGCCAGCTCACCAAAGGAGGCCGGGGGGAATTCACCCCTCCACTTT	CASSPKEAGGNSPLHF
.	TRBV28	TRBJ2-3	once	TGTGCCAGCAGCCGGCCGGCAGATACGCAGTATTTT	CASSRPADTQYF
.	TRBV5-1	TRBJ1-1	.	TGCGCCAGCAGCTTGGATGCCGGAGGAGGTACTGAAGCTTTCTTT	CASSLDAGGGTEAFF
.	TRBV20-1	TRBJ2-3	.	TGCAGTGCTAGCCCTTCAGATACGCAGTATTTT	CSASPSDTQYF
.	TRBV9	TRBJ1-2	.	TGTGCCAGCAGCATAGACAGGAGTGACTATGGCTACACCTTC	CASSIDRSDYGYTF
.	TRBV5-5	TRBJ1-1	.	TGTGCCAGCAGCTTGGAGGAAGGGGCTGAAGCTTTCTTT	CASSLEEGAEAFF
.	TRBV11-1	TRBJ1-1	.	TGTGCCAGCAGCTTACTGACAGCGAACACTGAAGCTTTCTTT	CASSLLTANTEAFF
.	TRBV6-5	TRBJ1-6	.	TGTGCCAGCACAGATGGGGCACAGTATTCACCCCTCCACTTT	CASTDGAQYSPLHF
.	TRBV2	TRBJ1-1	few	TGTGCCAGCAGTGAAGCGCAGAACACTGAAGCTTTCTTT	CASSEAQNTEAFF
.	TRBV6-2/TRBV6-3	TRBJ2-7	.	TGTGCCAGCAGTTACACTGAAAGCGGGCTGAGCCAATTGTACTTC	CASSYTESGLSQLYF
TRBD1	TRBV28	TRBJ2-3	.	TGTGCCAGCAGTTGGGCCTGGACAGGGGGCGAAGATACGCAGTATTTT	CASSWAWTGGEDTQYF
.	TRBV6-5	TRBJ1-2	.	TGTGCCACCCTAGGAGTCCAGGGCTACACCTTC	CATLGVQGYTF
.	TRBV18	TRBJ2-3	.	TGTGCCAGCTCACCTGCAGCGTCCCGAGATACGCAGTATTTT	CASSPAASRDTQYF
TRBD1	TRBV5-1	TRBJ1-1	.	TGCGCCAGCAGCTTCTATAACAGGGGAACTGAAGCTTTCTTT	CASSFYNRGTEAFF
TRBD2	TRBV27	TRBJ2-1	.	TGTGCCAGCAGCCTGGGACTAGCGGGAGGTAATGAGCAGTTCTTC	CASSLGLAGGNEQFF
.	TRBV18	TRBJ2-7	.	TGTGCCAGCTCACCGGAGTGGTCGCCCTACGAGCAGTACTTC	CASSPEWSPYEQYF
.	TRBV29-1	TRBJ1-3	few	TGCAGCGTTCAACGGGACGCAGGAAACACCATATATTTT	CSVQRDAGNTIYF
.	TRBV6-5	TRBJ1-2	.	TGTGCCAGCAGCCGACAGAACTATGGCTACACCTTC	CASSRQNYGYTF
.	TRBV5-8	TRBJ1-2	.	TGTGCCAGCAGCTTGGCCGTCGGGGGCTATGGCTACACCTTC	CASSLAVGGYGYTF
TRBD1	TRBV18	TRBJ1-2	.	TGTGCCAGCTCACCAGGGACAGGGGGCCGATCGGCGAACGGCTACACCTTC	CASSPGTGGRSANGYTF
.	TRBV13	TRBJ1-1	.	TGTGCCAGCAGCTTCGGTCGTCTAAATGAAGCTTTCTTT	CASSFGRLNEAFF
.	TRBV15	TRBJ1-1	.	TGTGCCACCAGCAGAGATAGGGCGGTGACTGAAGCTTTCTTT	CATSRDRAVTEAFF
TRBD1	TRBV18	TRBJ2-2	.	TGTGCCAGCTCACCACCGGGACAGGGGGCGTTGAACACCGGGGAGCTGTTTTTT	CASSPPGQGALNTGELFF
.	TRBV19	TRBJ2-5	few	TGTGCCAGTAGTTATGGGGAACTAGGGGCAAGGGAGACCCAGTACTTC	CASSYGELGARETQYF
.	TRBV6-1	TRBJ1-4	.	TGTGCCAGCAGTGAAAGAGGGGGTGAAAAACTGTTTTTT	CASSERGGEKLFF
TRBD2	TRBV7-2	TRBJ2-1	.	TGTGCCAGCAGCTTAGTTTCGGGAGGGCCCAATGAGCAGTTCTTC	CASSLVSGGPNEQFF
.	TRBV2	TRBJ1-2	.	TGTGCCAGCGTGTTTCAGGACTATGGCTACACCTTC	CASVFQDYGYTF
.	TRBV19	TRBJ2-7	.	TGTGCCAGTAGTACCCTCACAGGGAACTACGAGCAGTACTTC	CASSTLTGNYEQYF
TRBD2	TRBV5-1	TRBJ2-1	.	TGCGCCAGCAGCTTGGTAAGCGGGGGGGCGGATGAGCAGTTCTTC	CASSLVSGGADEQFF
.	TRBV28	TRBJ1-2	.	TGTGCCAGCAGTTTAAGTAGCAGGGAGGGTGGCTACACCTTC	CASSLSSREGGYTF
.	TRBV18	TRBJ1-1	.	TGTGCCAGCTCACCAATTGGGGGGCACGGGAACACTGAAGCTTTCTTT	CASSPIGGHGNTEAFF
TRBD1	TRBV5-4	TRBJ1-1	.	TGTGCCAGCAGCCCATACCGGGACAGGGGTGACACTGAAGCTTTCTTT	CASSPYRDRGDTEAFF
.	TRBV11-2	TRBJ1-3	.	TGTGCCAGCAGCCGTTGGTCCGGCCGCTCTGGAAACACCATATATTTT	CASSRWSGRSGNTIYF
.	TRBV7-2	TRBJ1-1	.	TGTGCCAGCAGCTATGGACAGACCGAAGCTTTCTTT	CASSYGQTEAFF
.	TRBV13	TRBJ2-7	few	TGTGCCAGCAGCCGCTCCTACGAGCAGTACTTC	CASSRSYEQYF
.	TRBV6-5	TRBJ1-3	.	TGTGCCAGCAGTCGCCTCGCTTTCTCTGGAAACACCATATATTTT	CASSRLAFSGNTIYF
TRBD1	TRBV24-1	TRBJ2-1	few	TGTGCCACCAGTGACCCGGGACAGGGGTCCTACAATGAGCAGTTCTTC	CATSDPGQGSYNEQFF
.	TRBV6-4	TRBJ2-1	.	TGTGCCAGCAGTGACTTTAGGGGTGAGCAGTTCTTC	CASSDFRGEQFF
.	TRBV28	TRBJ1-5	once	TGTGCCAGCAAAAGGGCGGAGAGCAATCAGCCCCAGCATTTT	CASKRAESNQPQHF
.	TRBV9	TRBJ1-6	.	TGTGCCAGCAGCTCCCCCCCGGGGCGAAATAATTCACCCCTCCACTTT	CASSSPPGRNNSPLHF
TRBD1	TRBV15	TRBJ2-2	.	TGTGCCACCAGCAGAGATGGCAGGGGGCTTGGAGAGGGAACCGGGGAGCTGTTTTTT	CATSRDGRGLGEGTGELFF
.	TRBV6-6	TRBJ2-2	once	TGTGCCAGCAGACCCGGGACCCGAGGTTGGGCCGGGGAGCTGTTTTTT	CASRPGTRGWAGELFF
.	TRBV15	TRBJ2-1	.	TGTGCCACCAGCAGGGACAGAGGGGCATACAATGAGCAGTTCTTC	CATSRDRGAYNEQFF
.	TRBV7-6	TRBJ2-3	.	TGTGCCAGCAGCCTGGGACCCGTTAACACAGATACGCAGTATTTT	CASSLGPVNTDTQYF
.	TRBV20-1	TRBJ1-2	.	TGCAGTGCTAGTTCTGGGGGGCGTCCTCGTGGCTACACCTTC	CSASSGGRPRGYTF
TRBD1	TRBV5-6	TRBJ1-2	.	TGTGCCAGCAGCTACAGGGGAGGGGGCGGCTACACCTTC	CASSYRGGGGYTF
.	TRBV5-6	TRBJ2-6	.	TGTGCCAGCAGCTTTTTAAACTCCGGGGGAGGGGCCAACGTCCTGACTTTC	CASSFLNSGGGANVLTF
.	TRBV6-2/TRBV6-3	TRBJ2-1	few	TGTGCCAGCAGTTACTCGATCTATTCAGGGTACAATGAGCAGTTCTTC	CASSYSIYSGYNEQFF
.	TRBV28	TRBJ2-3	.	TGTGCCAGCAGGGCCACGAAAGGTACGCAGTATTTT	CASRATKGTQYF
TRBD2	TRBV5-1	TRBJ2-4	once	TGCGCCAGCACCCTTGGGGGGGGTCTAGACATTCAGTACTTC	CASTLGGGLDIQYF
TRBD2	TRBV19	TRBJ2-1	.	TGTGCCAGTAGTATTGCTAGCGGGGACTACAATGAGCAGTTCTTC	CASSIASGDYNEQFF
.	TRBV10-3	TRBJ2-1	few	TGTGCCACCCCTAGCGCCCAAGGCAATGAGCAGTTCTTC	CATPSAQGNEQFF
TRBD1	TRBV7-2	TRBJ1-2	.	TGTGCCAGCAGCCAAGCGCAGGGGGCGGAAGGCTACACCTTC	CASSQAQGAEGYTF
TRBD1	TRBV7-9	TRBJ1-2	.	TGTGCCAGCAGCTTAGGCGACGCTTACAGGGGCGCCCTGGGCTACACCTTC	CASSLGDAYRGALGYTF
.	TRBV7-2	TRBJ2-3	few	TGTGCCAGCAGCTTAGATGTAGGTAGCACAGATACGCAGTATTTT	CASSLDVGSTDTQYF